These 7 T cell receptor beta chains were all obtained from the same sample, sequenced in a study of shared clonotypes between healthy human individuals. The repertoire was sequenced with immunoSEQ multiplex PCR; TCRdb's copy has only in-frame clones and lacks some. The sample comprises about 340,000 clones, roughly 80% of which are singletons, and under 11% rests with the top ten. Sequenced: memory CD4+ T cells sorted from blood. The subset was: CD45RA-negative fraction. These receptors all stem from a man aged 30-40 years in good health.

The rearrangement joins TRBV10-3 to TRBJ1-2, with D tentatively TRBD1 (5 bases). In germline, CDR1 is ENHRY, CDR2 SYGVKD. There are 15 residues in the CDR3. V was shortened by 6 bases and J by 5 bases, with 19 bases between the two germline ends. CDR3 sequence: CAIRPGTELSYGYTF. CDR3 in DNA: TGTGCCATCAGGCCCGGGACGGAATTGTCTTATGGCTACACCTTC.

This clone was observed at least ten times. V is TRBV10-3 and J is TRBJ2-7; maybe TRBD1 (6 bases). The V end lost 2 bases, the J end lost 4 bases, and 9 bases lay between the germline ends. The CDR3 has 13 residues. The germline CDR1 and CDR2 sequences are ENHRY and SYGVKD. The chain's CDR3 is CAISEPGVYEQYF. The CDR3 bases are TGTGCCATCAGTGAGCCAGGGGTTTACGAGCAGTACTTC.

The chain links TRBV14 to TRBJ1-4, with 7 bases lining up with TRBD1. V was pared by 9 bases and J by 7 bases, with 38 bases of the junction left unmatched. CDR1 is SGHDN and CDR2 is FVKESK in the germline V gene. This CDR3 spans 23 amino acids. In DNA, the CDR3 is TGTGCCAGTGTAGGCATAGTGAATTCGAGACCCGACAGGGAGGGGGATAATTTTGAAAAACTGTTTTTT. Translating it yields CASVGIVNSRPDREGDNFEKLFF.

Many counts were recorded for this clone. The gene calls are TRBV29-1 and TRBJ2-7; possibly TRBD1 for D (5 bases). The V gene lost 3 bases and the J gene lost 6 bases, with 12 bases spanning the gap. This CDR3 has 12 residues. Germline-derived CDR1 and CDR2 are SQVTM and ANQGSEA. This chain's CDR3 is CSVDQGDREQYF. The CDR3 bases are TGCAGCGTTGATCAGGGTGATCGCGAGCAGTACTTC.

This clone was recorded at least ten times. This chain uses TRBV30 with TRBJ1-4; D not certain. The germline V and J ends were trimmed by 8 bases and 5 bases, with 12 bases remaining between them. Germline V gene data show CDR1 as GTSNPN and CDR2 as SVGIG (reference sequence). There are 12 residues in the CDR3. This chain's CDR3 is CARTTANEKLFF. CDR3 DNA sequence: TGTGCCCGAACGACGGCGAATGAAAAACTGTTTTTT.

The chain has TRBV11-2 and TRBJ2-1; the match to TRBD1 covers 12 bases. Trimming cost V 5 bases and J 6 bases; bases outside gene matches: 8. Germline CDR1 reads SGHAT; CDR2 reads FQNNGV. This CDR3 is 16 amino acids long. The CDR3 coding sequence is TGTGCCAGCAGCCTTATTCAGGGACAGGGGGCCAATGAGCAGTTCTTC. It codes for CASSLIQGQGANEQFF.

The CDR3 region has the DNA TGTGCCAGCCAAGAGAGAAGAAATCAGCCCCAGCATTTT. Its translation: CASQERRNQPQHF. J is TRBJ1-5 and V is TRBV2; D is unclear. This CDR3 spans 13 amino acids. V lost 8 bases and J 4 bases, leaving 12 bases between the germline ends. Germline values: CDR1 SNHLY, CDR2 FYNNEI. Using reference TRBV2 and TRBJ1-5 for the parts outside the CDR3, the full variable domain is EPEVTQTPSHQVTQMGQEVILRCVPISNHLYFYWYRQILGQKVEFLVSFYNNEISEKSEIFDDQFSVERPDGSNFTLKIRSTKLEDSAMYFCASQERRNQPQHFGDGTRLSIL.